A selection of T cell receptor beta chains follows, all from one sample in a study of T cell responses to AZD1222 COVID-19 vaccine. Profiling relied on immunoSEQ multiplex PCR, and the TCRdb table lists in-frame clones only, not all of them. The sample lists about 190,000 clones, just over 90% occurring once. Source: peripheral blood, taken on day 0 of AZD1222 vaccination. These receptors were collected from an adult in good health. The CDR3 runs from the conserved cysteine through the conserved F or W. A D gene is named only where the DNA matches it firmly. Only part of the rows carry a size: once, few, many, or a class if the clone is expanded.

clone size: .; D gene: .; CDR3 length: 11; V gene: TRBV7-2; J gene: TRBJ2-7; CDR3 protein: CASSIRVEQYF; CDR3 DNA: TGTGCCAGCAGCATCAGGGTCGAGCAGTACTTC
clone size: .; D gene: .; CDR3 length: 12; V gene: TRBV28; J gene: TRBJ1-3; CDR3 protein: CASSSRVNTIYF; CDR3 DNA: TGTGCCAGCAGTAGCAGGGTGAACACCATATATTTT
clone size: .; D gene: TRBD1; CDR3 length: 15; V gene: TRBV15; J gene: TRBJ2-1; CDR3 protein: CATSADREPYNEQFF; CDR3 DNA: TGTGCCACCAGCGCGGACAGGGAACCCTACAATGAGCAGTTCTTC
clone size: .; D gene: TRBD1; CDR3 length: 16; V gene: TRBV4-2; J gene: TRBJ2-7; CDR3 protein: CASSQAPWDSAYEQYF; CDR3 DNA: TGTGCCAGCAGCCAAGCGCCCTGGGACAGTGCCTACGAGCAGTACTTC
clone size: .; D gene: .; CDR3 length: 15; V gene: TRBV11-2; J gene: TRBJ1-1; CDR3 protein: CASSLVGTGNTEAFF; CDR3 DNA: TGTGCCAGCAGCTTAGTTGGGACGGGGAACACTGAAGCTTTCTTT
clone size: .; D gene: .; CDR3 length: 13; V gene: TRBV24-1; J gene: TRBJ2-1; CDR3 protein: CATSDPPGGEQFF; CDR3 DNA: TGTGCCACCAGTGATCCGCCAGGAGGCGAGCAGTTCTTC
clone size: .; D gene: TRBD1; CDR3 length: 17; V gene: TRBV7-8; J gene: TRBJ2-3; CDR3 protein: CASSLAPDRPPTDTQYF; CDR3 DNA: TGTGCCAGCAGCTTAGCGCCGGACAGGCCACCCACAGATACGCAGTATTTT
clone size: many; D gene: .; CDR3 length: 14; V gene: TRBV3-1/TRBV3-2; J gene: TRBJ1-6; CDR3 protein: CASSQGTENSPLHF; CDR3 DNA: TGTGCCAGCAGCCAAGGGACAGAGAATTCACCCCTCCACTTT
clone size: .; D gene: .; CDR3 length: 15; V gene: TRBV5-1; J gene: TRBJ1-6; CDR3 protein: CASSLGRNTNSPLHF; CDR3 DNA: TGCGCCAGCAGCCTTGGGAGGAACACGAATTCACCCCTCCACTTT
clone size: .; D gene: .; CDR3 length: 14; V gene: TRBV2; J gene: TRBJ1-3; CDR3 protein: CASRGRSYGNTIYF; CDR3 DNA: TGTGCCAGCAGGGGCAGGTCCTATGGAAACACCATATATTTT
clone size: .; D gene: TRBD2; CDR3 length: 17; V gene: TRBV28; J gene: TRBJ2-5; CDR3 protein: CASSSPATSGRIETQYF; CDR3 DNA: TGTGCCAGCAGTTCACCGGCCACTAGCGGGAGGATCGAGACCCAGTACTTC
clone size: .; D gene: .; CDR3 length: 14; V gene: TRBV7-8; J gene: TRBJ1-5; CDR3 protein: CASSLREPNQPQHF; CDR3 DNA: TGTGCCAGCAGCCTCCGGGAGCCCAATCAGCCCCAGCATTTT
clone size: few; D gene: TRBD1; CDR3 length: 14; V gene: TRBV19; J gene: TRBJ1-3; CDR3 protein: CARQDRVSGNTIYF; CDR3 DNA: TGTGCCCGACAGGACAGGGTATCTGGAAACACCATATATTTT
clone size: .; D gene: TRBD1; CDR3 length: 15; V gene: TRBV6-6; J gene: TRBJ2-7; CDR3 protein: CASSPTGGDSYEQYF; CDR3 DNA: TGTGCCAGCAGTCCGACAGGGGGCGACTCCTACGAGCAGTACTTC
clone size: .; D gene: TRBD2; CDR3 length: 15; V gene: TRBV7-3; J gene: TRBJ2-2; CDR3 protein: CASSSLAGFSGELFF; CDR3 DNA: TGTGCCAGCAGCTCCCTAGCGGGATTCTCCGGGGAGCTGTTTTTT
clone size: .; D gene: .; CDR3 length: 17; V gene: TRBV2; J gene: TRBJ2-1; CDR3 protein: CASSQSGIRALYNEQFF; CDR3 DNA: TGTGCCAGCAGCCAATCCGGGATCCGGGCCCTCTACAATGAGCAGTTCTTC
clone size: .; D gene: TRBD1; CDR3 length: 12; V gene: TRBV10-3; J gene: TRBJ2-7; CDR3 protein: CAISPDRGEQYF; CDR3 DNA: TGTGCCATCAGTCCGGACAGGGGCGAGCAGTACTTC
clone size: .; D gene: .; CDR3 length: 15; V gene: TRBV14; J gene: TRBJ2-2; CDR3 protein: CASSKDTFNTGELFF; CDR3 DNA: TGTGCCAGCAGCAAAGACACTTTTAACACCGGGGAGCTGTTTTTT
clone size: .; D gene: TRBD1; CDR3 length: 16; V gene: TRBV9; J gene: TRBJ2-7; CDR3 protein: CASSPETGMNIDEQYF; CDR3 DNA: TGTGCCAGCAGCCCGGAGACAGGGATGAACATAGACGAGCAGTACTTC
clone size: .; D gene: .; CDR3 length: 15; V gene: TRBV24-1; J gene: TRBJ2-5; CDR3 protein: CATSEGMGDRETQYF; CDR3 DNA: TGTGCCACCAGTGAGGGCATGGGGGACCGGGAGACCCAGTACTTC
clone size: .; D gene: TRBD1; CDR3 length: 15; V gene: TRBV7-7; J gene: TRBJ2-3; CDR3 protein: CASRSGTASTDTQYF; CDR3 DNA: TGTGCTAGCAGATCCGGGACAGCGAGCACAGATACGCAGTATTTT
clone size: .; D gene: .; CDR3 length: 13; V gene: TRBV7-3; J gene: TRBJ1-2; CDR3 protein: CASSRGQGWGYTF; CDR3 DNA: TGTGCCAGCAGCCGAGGACAAGGATGGGGCTACACCTTC
clone size: .; D gene: .; CDR3 length: 14; V gene: TRBV6-5; J gene: TRBJ2-2; CDR3 protein: CASSDRVYTGELFF; CDR3 DNA: TGTGCCAGCAGCGATAGGGTGTACACCGGGGAGCTGTTTTTT
clone size: .; D gene: .; CDR3 length: 14; V gene: TRBV19; J gene: TRBJ2-7; CDR3 protein: CASSNGGRDGEQYF; CDR3 DNA: TGTGCCAGTAGTAATGGGGGACGGGACGGCGAGCAGTACTTC
clone size: .; D gene: .; CDR3 length: 16; V gene: TRBV10-1; J gene: TRBJ1-1; CDR3 protein: CASSEDSGVGNTEAFF; CDR3 DNA: TGCGCCAGCAGTGAGGATAGTGGGGTGGGCAACACTGAAGCTTTCTTT
clone size: once; D gene: .; CDR3 length: 14; V gene: TRBV10-2; J gene: TRBJ1-3; CDR3 protein: CASSDLGTGNTIYF; CDR3 DNA: TGCGCCAGCAGTGACCTGGGAACTGGAAACACCATATATTTT
clone size: .; D gene: TRBD1; CDR3 length: 15; V gene: TRBV5-1; J gene: TRBJ1-4; CDR3 protein: CASRSTGTGNEKLFF; CDR3 DNA: TGCGCCAGCAGGTCGACCGGGACAGGGAATGAAAAACTGTTTTTT
clone size: .; D gene: .; CDR3 length: 17; V gene: TRBV27; J gene: TRBJ2-1; CDR3 protein: CASSLWGPDLAYNEQFF; CDR3 DNA: TGTGCCAGCAGTTTATGGGGTCCGGACCTCGCCTACAATGAGCAGTTCTTC
clone size: .; D gene: TRBD2; CDR3 length: 19; V gene: TRBV9; J gene: TRBJ2-1; CDR3 protein: CASSGRSGRAEGTYNEQFF; CDR3 DNA: TGTGCCAGCAGCGGTCGTAGCGGGAGGGCAGAGGGGACCTACAATGAGCAGTTCTTC
clone size: .; D gene: TRBD2; CDR3 length: 14; V gene: TRBV13; J gene: TRBJ2-7; CDR3 protein: CASSNGGARGEQYF; CDR3 DNA: TGTGCCAGCAGCAACGGGGGGGCCAGAGGCGAGCAGTACTTC
clone size: .; D gene: .; CDR3 length: 15; V gene: TRBV12-2; J gene: TRBJ2-7; CDR3 protein: CASRPAGVAGAVEYF; CDR3 DNA: TGTGCAAGTCGCCCAGCTGGGGTAGCGGGCGCTGTGGAGTACTTC
clone size: .; D gene: .; CDR3 length: 14; V gene: TRBV19; J gene: TRBJ1-2; CDR3 protein: CASTSRTFNYGYTF; CDR3 DNA: TGTGCCAGTACCTCGCGCACTTTTAACTATGGCTACACCTTC
clone size: .; D gene: .; CDR3 length: 15; V gene: TRBV5-1; J gene: TRBJ2-3; CDR3 protein: CASSAEIQSTDTQYF; CDR3 DNA: TGCGCCAGCAGCGCCGAAATACAGAGCACAGATACGCAGTATTTT
clone size: .; D gene: .; CDR3 length: 13; V gene: TRBV5-5; J gene: TRBJ1-5; CDR3 protein: CASSLEDRQPQHF; CDR3 DNA: TGTGCCAGCAGCTTGGAGGACAGACAGCCCCAGCATTTT
clone size: .; D gene: .; CDR3 length: 16; V gene: TRBV5-1; J gene: TRBJ2-7; CDR3 protein: CASSLIPPSTVYEQYF; CDR3 DNA: TGCGCCAGCAGCTTGATTCCCCCAAGCACGGTCTACGAGCAGTACTTC
clone size: .; D gene: TRBD1; CDR3 length: 17; V gene: TRBV14; J gene: TRBJ2-2; CDR3 protein: CASSSKRRDRSSGELFF; CDR3 DNA: TGTGCCAGCAGCTCAAAGCGGAGGGACAGGTCGTCCGGGGAGCTGTTTTTT
clone size: .; D gene: .; CDR3 length: 15; V gene: TRBV3-1/TRBV3-2; J gene: TRBJ1-5; CDR3 protein: CASSHSQGVDQPQHF; CDR3 DNA: TGTGCCAGCAGCCATAGCCAGGGTGTAGATCAGCCCCAGCATTTT
clone size: .; D gene: TRBD1; CDR3 length: 17; V gene: TRBV4-3; J gene: TRBJ1-2; CDR3 protein: CASSQDLRTGGNYGYTF; CDR3 DNA: TGCGCCAGCAGCCAAGACCTCCGGACAGGGGGCAACTATGGCTACACCTTC
clone size: .; D gene: .; CDR3 length: 15; V gene: TRBV4-3; J gene: TRBJ2-3; CDR3 protein: CASSPAGSVRDTQYF; CDR3 DNA: TGCGCCAGCAGCCCCGCGGGTAGCGTTAGGGATACGCAGTATTTT
clone size: .; D gene: .; CDR3 length: 15; V gene: TRBV7-7; J gene: TRBJ2-2; CDR3 protein: CASSRGLSNTGELFF; CDR3 DNA: TGTGCCAGCAGCCGAGGACTCTCGAACACCGGGGAGCTGTTTTTT
clone size: .; D gene: .; CDR3 length: 15; V gene: TRBV6-5; J gene: TRBJ1-2; CDR3 protein: CATPRDSRALYGYTF; CDR3 DNA: TGTGCCACCCCGAGGGACTCTAGGGCCCTCTATGGCTACACCTTC
clone size: .; D gene: TRBD1; CDR3 length: 15; V gene: TRBV9; J gene: TRBJ2-1; CDR3 protein: CASSATSGQGSRQFF; CDR3 DNA: TGTGCCAGCAGCGCAACCTCGGGACAGGGATCAAGGCAGTTCTTC
clone size: .; D gene: TRBD1; CDR3 length: 13; V gene: TRBV10-3; J gene: TRBJ1-2; CDR3 protein: CASNPGTGYGYTF; CDR3 DNA: TGTGCCTCCAACCCTGGGACAGGGTATGGCTACACCTTC
clone size: .; D gene: .; CDR3 length: 14; V gene: TRBV2; J gene: TRBJ1-1; CDR3 protein: CASSARVRNTEAFF; CDR3 DNA: TGTGCCAGCAGTGCTCGGGTGCGGAACACTGAAGCTTTCTTT
clone size: .; D gene: .; CDR3 length: 14; V gene: TRBV21-1; J gene: TRBJ1-5; CDR3 protein: CAEPTGRKNQPQHF; CDR3 DNA: TGTGCCGAACCGACAGGGAGGAAGAATCAGCCCCAGCATTTT
clone size: .; D gene: TRBD1; CDR3 length: 14; V gene: TRBV10-3; J gene: TRBJ2-2; CDR3 protein: CAIRPGQGYGELFF; CDR3 DNA: TGTGCCATCAGACCGGGACAGGGGTACGGGGAGCTGTTTTTT
clone size: .; D gene: .; CDR3 length: 14; V gene: TRBV7-6; J gene: TRBJ1-1; CDR3 protein: CASSPELPIPEAFF; CDR3 DNA: TGTGCCAGCAGCCCCGAGCTGCCGATCCCCGAAGCTTTCTTT